The 19 T cell receptor beta chains listed next were all sequenced from one sample in a study of cytomegalovirus exposure and HLA in healthy donors. The PCR was carried out with 60 Vbeta primers and 13 Jbeta primers. Sequenced by immunoSEQ multiplex PCR; TCRdb stores in-frame clones only, minus some. The sample carries some 150,000 clones, approximately 80% recorded once. The sequenced sample consisted of PBMCs. The receptor source for this set is a man aged 25-45 years in good health and CMV-seropositive.

This clone is a singleton in its sample. This chain links TRBV5-6 with TRBJ2-3; D gene unclear. The germline V and J ends were trimmed by 3 bases and 3 bases, with 5 bases remaining between them. The germline V gene encodes CDR1 SGHDT and CDR2 YYEEEE. The CDR3 sequence is 12 residues long. The CDR3 protein is CASSSETDTQYF. The CDR3 DNA sequence: TGTGCCAGCAGCTCGGAGACAGATACGCAGTATTTT.

The CDR3 loop reads CASSTTGTVMNIQYF. The CDR3 DNA sequence: TGTGCCAGCAGCACAACCGGGACAGTGATGAACATTCAGTACTTC. V and J are TRBV5-4 and TRBJ2-4, with TRBD1 matching over 7 bases. The V and J ends lost 4 bases and 7 bases, in that order; junction bases with no gene match: 11. The CDR3 has 15 amino acids. Germline assignment: CDR1 SGHNT and CDR2 YYREEE (reference sequence).

This clone was recorded a few times. DNA for the CDR3: TGCGCCAGCAGCCACCGGACAGGGGGGACTGATTCACCCCTCCACTTT. Protein sequence: CASSHRTGGTDSPLHF. This chain uses TRBV4-1 with TRBJ1-6; 10 bases match TRBD1. The CDR3 has 16 residues. Germline trimming cut 3 bases from V and 8 bases from J; bases unmatched to any gene: 7. Looked up from germline, CDR1 is MGHRA and CDR2 is YSYEKL.

J is TRBJ1-6 and V is TRBV4-1, with D hard to call. The CDR3 spans 17 residues. Germline assignment: CDR1 MGHRA and CDR2 YSYEKL. V gave up 3 bases and J gave up 1 base, with 13 bases separating them. The CDR3 protein is CASSHPNAGSYNSPLHF. CDR3 bases: TGCGCCAGCAGCCACCCTAACGCAGGTTCCTATAATTCACCCCTCCACTTT.

V usage is TRBV27 and J usage is TRBJ1-1; D is undetermined. V lost 7 bases and J 4 bases, leaving 13 bases between the germline ends. Germline CDR1 is MNHEY and CDR2 is SMNVEV (reference sequence). CDR3 length equals 13 residues. CDR3 amino acids: CASKRRAGTEAFF. For the CDR3, the DNA is TGTGCCAGCAAGCGGAGGGCTGGCACTGAAGCTTTCTTT.

The genes are TRBV4-3 and TRBJ1-6, with 10 bases that match TRBD1. The germline V gene encodes CDR1 LGHNA and CDR2 YSLEER. The V segment lost 0 bases and the J segment 9 bases; nucleotides outside the gene matches: 8. CDR3 size: 17 residues. This CDR3 is CASSQDRGTGASSPLHF. The CDR3 coding sequence is TGCGCCAGCAGCCAAGACAGGGGGACAGGGGCGAGTTCACCCCTCCACTTT.

The rearrangement joins TRBV2 to TRBJ1-3, with 8 nucleotides matching TRBD1. Germline CDR1 is SNHLY and CDR2 is FYNNEI. The CDR3 contains 17 residues. V lost 7 bases and J lost 4; bases outside the gene matches: 15. The CDR3, as DNA: TGTGCCAGCACCCAGACAGGGGTCTCCTTATACGGAAACACCATATATTTT. Amino acid sequence: CASTQTGVSLYGNTIYF.

The J gene is TRBJ1-1, the V gene TRBV5-3; possibly TRBD1 for D (5 bases). TRBV5-3 is assigned to the ORF class and has an uncertain function. V was clipped by 5 bases and J by 0 bases, with 8 bases between them. The CDR3 loop spans 13 amino acids. The CDR3 DNA reads TGTGCCAGAAGTAGGGGCCTGAACACTGAAGCTTTCTTT. Translating it yields CARSRGLNTEAFF.

This chain joins TRBV5-1 and TRBJ1-1; 7 bases map to TRBD1. This CDR3 contains 13 residues. The germline V gene encodes CDR1 SGHRS and CDR2 YFSETQ. V shed 6 bases and J 3 bases; nucleotides not matched to a gene: 5. CDR3 residues: CASTRGDDTEAFF. Here the CDR3 DNA reads TGCGCCAGCACCAGGGGGGACGACACTGAAGCTTTCTTT.

This sequence joins TRBV7-3 and TRBJ2-3, with TRBD1 matching 7 bases. V was pared by 6 bases and J by 3 bases, with 9 bases of the junction left unmatched. Germline V CDR1 and CDR2: SGHTA, FQGTGA. This CDR3 is built from 15 residues. Here the CDR3 DNA reads TGTGCCAGCAGATTTCCGGGACAGAGTACAGATACGCAGTATTTT. Its protein is CASRFPGQSTDTQYF. Together with reference TRBV7-3 and TRBJ2-3, the CDR3 gives the full variable domain: GAGVSQTPSNKVTEKGKYVELRCDPISGHTALYWYRQSLGQGPEFLIYFQGTGAADDSGLPNDRFFAVRPEGSVSTLKIQRTERGDSAVYLCASRFPGQSTDTQYFGPGTRLTVL.

The chain employs TRBV18 and TRBJ2-7; D gene ambiguous. The germline gives CDR1 KGHSH, CDR2 LQKENI. The CDR3 is 13 amino acids. V lost 4 bases to trimming and J lost 2 bases, with 9 bases between them. The CDR3 sequence: CASSRAATYEQYF. DNA for the CDR3: TGTGCCAGCTCACGGGCAGCTACCTACGAGCAGTACTTC.

The chain couples TRBV30 to TRBJ2-3; D is perhaps TRBD1 (5 bases). V was cut by 2 bases and J by 1 base, with 10 bases left in between. CDR3 size: 14 residues. CDR1 is GTSNPN, CDR2 SVGIG, per germline (reference sequence). CDR3 loop: CAWSLGVRTDTQYF. For the CDR3, the DNA is TGTGCCTGGAGTTTAGGGGTACGCACAGATACGCAGTATTTT.

This clone was detected once. The genes are TRBV5-4 and TRBJ1-2, with a tentative D call TRBD1 (6 bases). The ends were cut back, 2 bases at V and 3 bases at J, with 8 bases in the middle. The CDR3 covers 13 residues. Germline values: CDR1 SGHNT, CDR2 YYREEE (reference sequence). The CDR3 sequence: CASSLQGDYGYTF. CDR3 sequence (DNA): TGTGCCAGCAGCTTACAGGGTGACTATGGCTACACCTTC.

J is TRBJ1-2 and V is TRBV5-6; 11 bases are a match to TRBD1. Germline CDR1 reads SGHDT; CDR2 reads YYEEEE. CDR3 length: 16 amino acids. The V segment lost 4 bases and the J segment 5 bases; nucleotides outside the gene matches: 10. CDR3 residues: CASSLYRGTGGYGYTF. The DNA for the CDR3 is TGTGCCAGCAGCCTTTATAGGGGGACAGGGGGATATGGCTACACCTTC.

V gene TRBV9 combines with J gene TRBJ2-7, with 11 bases fitting TRBD1. The CDR3 loop spans 15 amino acids. After removal of 2 bases from V and 3 bases from J, the junction contained 4 bases not matched to a gene. Germline assignment: CDR1 SGDLS and CDR2 YYNGEE. Written as DNA, the CDR3 is TGTGCCAGCAGCGTCTCCGGGACAGGGGGCTACGAGCAGTACTTC. Its translation: CASSVSGTGGYEQYF.

The rearrangement links TRBV10-3 to TRBJ2-1, with 14 bases that match TRBD2. V dropped 6 bases and J dropped 10; count of bases not matched to a gene: 14. This CDR3 has 17 residues. Germline values: CDR1 ENHRY, CDR2 SYGVKD. CDR3 sequence (DNA): TGTGCCATCAGACCGCATCGGACTAGCGGGGGGTTGGGAGAGCAGTTCTTC. Residues: CAIRPHRTSGGLGEQFF.

In this sample, this clone turned up once. The V call is TRBV11-1, the J call TRBJ1-1; possible D gene TRBD1, 5 bases. This CDR3 has 13 amino acids. V lost 5 bases to trimming and J lost 1 base, with 8 bases between them. Germline V lookup: CDR1 SGHAT, CDR2 FQDESV (reference sequence). Written as DNA, the CDR3 is TGTGCCAGCAGCGTGACAGCGAACACTGAAGCTTTCTTT. Amino acids: CASSVTANTEAFF.

A few counts support this clone. V gene TRBV12-5 combines with J gene TRBJ2-3; a weak D match, TRBD1 (5 bases). Trimming pared 2 bases from V and 2 bases from J, leaving 17 bases between. The CDR3 extends over 17 amino acids. Per germline, CDR1 LGHNT and CDR2 FRNRAP. CDR3 DNA sequence: TGTGCTAGTGGTTTGATCAACCAGGGATTCAACACAGATACGCAGTATTTT. This encodes CASGLINQGFNTDTQYF.

This clone occurred a few times. The rearrangement joins TRBV4-1 to TRBJ1-1, with no clear D. With 1 base removed from V and 6 bases from J, the gap between germline ends came to 12 bases. Germline lookup yields CDR1 MGHRA and CDR2 YSYEKL. The CDR3 covers 14 residues. The chain's CDR3 is CASSQVWSGPEAFF. DNA for the CDR3: TGCGCCAGCAGCCAAGTTTGGTCAGGCCCTGAAGCTTTCTTT.